The rows below give T cell receptor beta chains drawn from one sample of a study. TCRdb reanalysed the 5' RACE reads using MiXCR and keeps one entry per CDR3 protein. Of around 30,000 distinct CDR3 sequences in the sample, roughly 25% were seen once. The sample comprised naive CD4+ T cells sorted from a lymph node. These receptors were obtained from a female donor with breast cancer. The CDR3 runs from the conserved cysteine through the conserved F or W. A D gene is named only where the DNA matches it firmly. Only some rows state a clone size, as once, few, many or a class for expanded clones.

d_gene | j_gene | v_gene | abundance | CDR3aa | CDR3nt
NA | TRBJ2-5 | TRBV5-8 | NA | CASSLGLTQETQYF | TGTGCCAGCAGCTTGGGACTTACACAAGAGACCCAGTACTTC
TRBD1 | TRBJ2-5 | TRBV24-1 | NA | CATSPRDRETQYF | TGTGCCACCAGTCCCCGGGACAGGGAGACCCAGTACTTC
NA | TRBJ2-4 | TRBV11-1 | NA | CASSLHGVENIQYF | TGTGCCAGCAGCTTACACGGGGTCGAAAACATTCAGTACTTC
NA | TRBJ1-1 | TRBV6-5 | few | CASSYSQNTEAFF | TGTGCCAGCAGTTACTCACAGAACACTGAAGCTTTCTTT
NA | TRBJ1-1 | TRBV29-1 | NA | CSGADRANTEAFF | TGCAGCGGGGCAGACAGAGCCAACACTGAAGCTTTCTTT
NA | TRBJ1-6 | TRBV27 | many | CASSLLPGQFNSPLHF | TGTGCCAGCAGTTTATTGCCCGGGCAGTTTAATTCACCCCTCCACTTT
NA | TRBJ2-1 | TRBV6-1 | many | CASSEAWEQFF | TGTGCCAGCAGTGAAGCATGGGAGCAGTTCTTC
NA | TRBJ1-2 | TRBV7-2 | NA | CASSFRGTRRGYTF | TGTGCCAGCAGCTTCCGAGGGACACGGCGGGGCTACACCTTC
NA | TRBJ2-2 | TRBV5-1 | few | CASSLAGGLTGELFF | TGCGCCAGCAGCTTGGCTGGGGGGCTCACCGGGGAGCTGTTTTTT
TRBD2 | TRBJ2-1 | TRBV4-2 | many | CASSQEWTSGSEQFF | TGTGCCAGCAGCCAAGAGTGGACTAGCGGGAGTGAGCAGTTCTTC
NA | TRBJ2-2 | TRBV7-3 | many | CASSSTGELFF | TGTGCCAGCAGCTCCACCGGGGAGCTGTTTTTT
TRBD2 | TRBJ2-5 | TRBV29-1 | NA | CSASLAGLGTQYF | TGCAGCGCGTCACTAGCGGGTTTAGGGACCCAGTACTTC
NA | TRBJ1-5 | TRBV7-9 | few | CASSLGQASNQPQHF | TGTGCCAGCAGCTTAGGGCAGGCTAGCAATCAGCCCCAGCATTTT
TRBD2 | TRBJ2-1 | TRBV20-1 | NA | CSATSGGVNEQFF | TGCAGTGCTACTAGCGGGGGGGTTAATGAGCAGTTCTTC
NA | TRBJ1-1 | TRBV12-3/TRBV12-4 | NA | CASRNNQGMNTEAFF | TGTGCCAGCAGGAACAACCAGGGGATGAACACTGAAGCTTTCTTT
NA | TRBJ1-5 | TRBV5-5 | many | CASSLWTSNQPQHF | TGTGCCAGCAGCTTGTGGACAAGCAATCAGCCCCAGCATTTT
TRBD1 | TRBJ1-2 | TRBV3-1 | NA | CASSQPGTGGVGYTF | TGTGCCAGCAGCCAACCCGGGACAGGAGGTGTCGGCTACACCTTC
NA | TRBJ1-6 | TRBV20-1 | NA | CSGVESSYNSPLHF | TGCAGTGGGGTTGAGAGCTCCTATAATTCACCCCTCCACTTT
TRBD2 | TRBJ2-2 | TRBV4-2 | many | CASSPLTSGGPTGELFF | TGTGCCAGCAGCCCCTTGACTAGCGGGGGCCCCACCGGGGAGCTGTTTTTT
NA | TRBJ2-1 | TRBV4-2 | NA | CASSQDPQNEQFF | TGTGCCAGCAGCCAAGATCCCCAGAATGAGCAGTTCTTC
NA | TRBJ1-3 | TRBV6-1 | NA | CASTEQYSGSTIYF | TGTGCCAGCACTGAACAGTACTCTGGAAGCACCATATATTTT
NA | TRBJ2-2 | TRBV7-3 | NA | CASSEVVGSGELFF | TGTGCCAGCAGCGAAGTAGTGGGGTCCGGGGAGCTGTTTTTT
NA | TRBJ1-3 | TRBV6-5 | NA | CASGSVGSGNTIYF | TGTGCCAGCGGTTCCGTCGGGTCTGGAAACACCATATATTTT
TRBD2 | TRBJ2-1 | TRBV5-4 | NA | CAGSLSGGQQFF | TGTGCCGGCAGCTTATCGGGGGGACAGCAGTTCTTC
TRBD2 | TRBJ2-5 | TRBV20-1 | NA | CSAVKPGAGVKETQYF | TGCAGTGCTGTCAAACCCGGAGCGGGAGTCAAGGAGACCCAGTACTTC
NA | TRBJ1-4 | TRBV6-6 | many | CASSYREAEKLFF | TGTGCCAGCAGCTACAGGGAGGCGGAAAAACTGTTTTTT
NA | TRBJ1-3 | TRBV9 | NA | CASSVDPDRNTIYF | TGTGCCAGCAGCGTAGATCCAGATAGAAACACCATATATTTT
NA | TRBJ2-7 | TRBV4-2 | few | CASSQTRLRSYEQYF | TGTGCCAGCAGCCAAACAAGACTGAGGAGCTACGAGCAGTACTTC
NA | TRBJ2-1 | TRBV27 | many | CASGASHGREQFF | TGTGCCAGCGGCGCGTCACACGGCCGGGAGCAGTTCTTC
NA | TRBJ2-1 | TRBV20-1 | many | CSASAARSYNEQFF | TGCAGTGCTAGCGCTGCGAGATCCTACAATGAGCAGTTCTTC
TRBD2 | TRBJ2-7 | TRBV24-1 | few | CATRASGTYEQYF | TGTGCCACCCGTGCTAGCGGTACCTACGAGCAGTACTTC
TRBD2 | TRBJ2-1 | TRBV6-5 | few | CSSGRGVYNEQFF | TGTAGTAGCGGGAGAGGTGTATACAATGAGCAGTTCTTC
NA | TRBJ1-5 | TRBV7-8 | NA | CASSRGGGNQPQHF | TGTGCCAGCAGCCGGGGTGGGGGGAATCAGCCCCAGCATTTT
NA | TRBJ1-1 | TRBV20-1 | many | CSARDRQGVSEAFF | TGCAGTGCTAGAGATCGACAAGGGGTTAGTGAAGCTTTCTTT
NA | TRBJ2-4 | TRBV5-1 | NA | CASSLDSEQKNIQYF | TGCGCCAGCAGCTTGGATTCTGAACAGAAAAACATTCAGTACTTC
NA | TRBJ2-5 | TRBV7-9 | NA | CASSLGTWETQYF | TGTGCCAGCAGCTTAGGGACTTGGGAGACCCAGTACTTC
NA | TRBJ2-2 | TRBV12-3/TRBV12-4 | medium-sized | CASRTWGRNTGELFF | TGTGCCAGCAGGACTTGGGGCCGGAACACCGGGGAGCTGTTTTTT
NA | TRBJ2-3 | TRBV12-3/TRBV12-4 | many | CASSLSGAEDTQYF | TGTGCCAGCAGTTTATCAGGGGCGGAAGATACGCAGTATTTT
NA | TRBJ1-1 | TRBV28 | many | CASTRMNTEAFF | TGTGCCAGCACGAGGATGAACACTGAAGCTTTCTTT
NA | TRBJ2-1 | TRBV9 | many | CASSERGTFDAYNEQFF | TGTGCCAGCAGCGAGAGAGGGACGTTCGACGCCTACAATGAGCAGTTCTTC
TRBD1 | TRBJ2-4 | TRBV5-4 | few | CASSNSQGAVDIQYF | TGTGCCAGCAGCAACTCACAGGGGGCGGTGGACATTCAGTACTTC
NA | TRBJ2-1 | TRBV6-2/TRBV6-3 | NA | CASRRGTENEQFF | TGTGCCAGCAGAAGGGGCACGGAGAATGAGCAGTTCTTC